The 21 T cell receptor beta chains below were found in one sample sequenced in a study of T-cell reconstitution after alpha-beta-depleted transplantation in children (dated by TCRdb to about 2016). To prepare the library, PCR was applied. TCRdb names Illumina HiSeq 2500 as the instrument used. TCR library preparation used molecular barcoding, with unique molecular identifiers applied to normalize quantification of the TCRbeta repertoire. The public reads were reanalyzed by TCRdb: fastp trimming at Q25, MiXCR alignment, in-frame beta chains only. Merged by CDR3 protein, the rows form single entries marked with the most common genes and DNA. In this sample the table shows 230,000 or so distinct CDR3 sequences, 9.7% of which occur a single time. Together, the top ten hold 5% to 6% of the sample. This specimen consisted of PBMCs from the stem cell graft donor, obtained from the stem cell graft. The receptor set was obtained from a human donor who donated a stem cell graft to a child with SCID.

The gene calls are TRBV4-2 and TRBJ1-1; 9 nucleotides align to TRBD1. The CDR3 is 16 amino acids. J gave up 1 base and V 4 bases, and 7 bases lay outside the gene matches. Looked up from germline, CDR1 is LGHNA and CDR2 is YNFKEQ. This CDR3 reads CASSLGTGSRNTEAFF. The CDR3, as DNA: TGTGCCAGCAGCCTCGGGACAGGGTCGAGGAACACTGAAGCTTTCTTT.

This clonotype has a count of ten or more. The chain has TRBV20-1 and TRBJ2-3; no reliable D call. Trimming took off 4 bases at V and 2 bases at J, with 7 bases between the two ends. The germline CDR1 and CDR2 sequences are DFQATT and SNEGSKA (reference sequence). The CDR3 sequence is 12 residues long. The CDR3 region has the DNA TGCAGTGCTACCTCTCCCACAGATACGCAGTATTTT. This encodes CSATSPTDTQYF.

This clonotype was counted at least ten times. This chain links TRBV7-6 with TRBJ2-5; tentative D call: TRBD2 (5 bases). The CDR3 length is 15 residues. Germline loops: CDR1 SGHVS, CDR2 FNYEAQ. Trimming shortened V by 4 bases and J by 2 bases, and 14 bases separated the two germline ends. The CDR3 sequence is CASSSPTTLQETQYF. CDR3 in DNA: TGTGCCAGCAGCTCCCCGACTACGCTACAAGAGACCCAGTACTTC.

This clonotype was picked up many times. The chain combines TRBV10-1 with TRBJ2-2; 7 bases agree with TRBD1. The CDR3 extends over 14 amino acids. Germline V gene data show CDR1 as WNHNN and CDR2 as SYGVQD (reference sequence). V dropped 8 bases and J dropped 5; count of bases not matched to a gene: 8. The CDR3 reads CASSRDSETGELFF. The CDR3 nucleotides read TGCGCCAGCTCCCGGGACAGTGAAACCGGGGAGCTGTTTTTT.

This clonotype was counted ten times or more. The chain carries TRBV5-1 and TRBJ2-1; 7 nucleotides match TRBD1. This CDR3 spans 14 amino acids. Per the germline V gene, CDR1 is SGHRS and CDR2 is YFSETQ. The ends lost 4 bases at V and 6 bases at J; junction bases unmatched: 7. CDR3 sequence reads: CASSLQGKGNEQFF. The CDR3 region has the DNA TGCGCCAGCAGCCTACAGGGGAAGGGCAATGAGCAGTTCTTC.

Ten or more counts support this clonotype. The chain has TRBV12-3 or TRBV12-4 and TRBJ2-2, with D unclear. Trimming stripped 7 bases from V and 1 base from J, with 13 bases between. There are 15 residues in the CDR3. CDR3: CASKSLPENTGELFF. In DNA, the CDR3 is TGTGCCAGCAAAAGTTTGCCCGAGAACACCGGGGAGCTGTTTTTT.

This clonotype was observed at least ten times. The rearrangement joins TRBV29-1 to TRBJ2-5; no reliable D call. CDR1 is SQVTM and CDR2 is ANQGSEA in the germline V gene. With 6 bases removed from V and 0 bases from J, the gap between germline ends came to 17 bases. The CDR3 length is 15 residues. The CDR3 region is CSVGPSGLYQETQYF. The CDR3 region has the DNA TGCAGCGTCGGACCCTCCGGATTGTACCAAGAGACCCAGTACTTC.

This clonotype was recorded at least ten times. This chain connects TRBV11-1 to TRBJ2-5; 10 bases fit TRBD2. The CDR3 extends over 18 amino acids. Per germline, CDR1 SGHAT and CDR2 FQDESV (reference sequence). After removal of 2 bases from V and 1 base from J, the junction contained 10 bases not matched to a gene. The DNA of the CDR3 is TGTGCCAGCAGCTTACGAGCGGGGGGGGCAAACATCCAAGAGACCCAGTACTTC. This codes for CASSLRAGGANIQETQYF.

A word on this clonotype: Mismatch with germline at one junction end may stem from a read error. The chain uses TRBV3-1 and TRBJ1-2, with 8 nucleotides matching TRBD1. Germline V CDR1 and CDR2: LGHDT, YNNKEL (reference sequence). The CDR3 loop spans 19 amino acids. CDR3 in amino acids: CASCQEGGTGDSFNYGYTF. The DNA of the CDR3 is TGTGCCAGCTGCCAAGAGGGGGGGACAGGTGACTCTTTCAACTATGGCTACACCTTC. Full variable domain (outside the CDR3, taken from reference TRBV3-1 and TRBJ1-2): DTAVSQTPKYLVTQMGNDKSIKCEQNLGHDTMYWYKQDSKKFLKIMFSYNNKELIINETVPNRFSPKSPDKAHLNLHINSLELGDSAVYFCASCQEGGTGDSFNYGYTFGSGTRLTVV.

This clonotype was recorded at least ten times. This sequence joins TRBV20-1 and TRBJ1-3, with TRBD1 matching over 8 bases. V gave up 5 bases and J gave up 7 bases; unmatched junction bases: 10. Germline CDR1 is DFQATT and CDR2 is SNEGSKA (reference sequence). The CDR3 is 14 amino acids. The CDR3 spells CSADQGASRNTIYF. CDR3 nucleotide sequence: TGCAGTGCTGACCAGGGGGCATCCAGGAACACCATATATTTT.

This clonotype has more than one count but fewer than ten. The CDR3 coding sequence is TGTGCCAGCAGCCCCACCACTCAGCGGGGGGCAGATACGCAGTATTTT. It specifies CASSPTTQRGADTQYF. The chain carries TRBV7-6 and TRBJ2-3; 9 bases are a match to TRBD2. CDR1 SGHVS and CDR2 FNYEAQ come from the germline V gene. The CDR3 is 16 amino acids. V lost 5 bases, J lost 4 bases, and 10 bases stayed unmatched.

This clonotype was observed many times. CDR3 in amino acids: CASSSDGLREAADQYNEQFF. CDR3 nucleotide sequence: TGTGCCAGCAGCTCCGACGGATTAAGGGAGGCGGCGGACCAATACAATGAGCAGTTCTTC. The V gene is TRBV7-2, the J gene TRBJ2-1, with a possible D match to TRBD2 (6 bases). The CDR3 is 20 amino acids. The V end was cut by 4 bases, the J end by 4 bases, with 29 bases between. CDR1 and CDR2 (germline): SGHTA, FQGNSA.

This clonotype was detected ten times or more. The rearrangement links TRBV6-5 to TRBJ2-7; no reliable D call. The CDR3 has 16 amino acids. V was cut by 2 bases and J by 2 bases, with 16 bases left in between. Looked up from germline, CDR1 is MNHEY and CDR2 is SVGAGI. Written as DNA, the CDR3 is TGTGCCAGCAGTTACGGCCCAGGCAGTTACACCTACGAGCAGTACTTC. Translated, it gives CASSYGPGSYTYEQYF.

The chain is built from TRBV14 and TRBJ2-7; 8 bases match TRBD2. Germline V gene lookup returns CDR1 SGHDN and CDR2 FVKESK. The ends lost 4 bases at V and 3 bases at J; junction bases unmatched: 8. The CDR3 has 15 amino acids. This CDR3 reads CASSRTIGGGYEQYF. CDR3 nucleotides: TGTGCCAGCAGCCGCACGATCGGGGGGGGCTACGAGCAGTACTTC.

This clonotype was counted ten times or more. The chain recombines TRBV5-1 with TRBJ2-1, with 8 positions matching TRBD2. Germline loops: CDR1 SGHRS, CDR2 YFSETQ. This CDR3 region has 16 residues. J was trimmed by 0 bases and V by 4 bases; bases with no gene match: 6. The chain's CDR3 is CASSKTSDFSYNEQFF. As DNA, the CDR3 is TGCGCCAGCAGCAAGACTAGCGACTTCTCCTACAATGAGCAGTTCTTC. Full variable domain (missing parts from reference TRBV5-1 and TRBJ2-1): KAGVTQTPRYLIKTRGQQVTLSCSPISGHRSVSWYQQTPGQGLQFLFEYFSETQRNKGNFPGRFSGRQFSNSRSEMNVSTLELGDSALYLCASSKTSDFSYNEQFFGPGTRLTVL.

This clonotype was seen many times. The chain links TRBV5-1 to TRBJ1-1; no firm D call. Germline values: CDR1 SGHRS, CDR2 YFSETQ. V shed 1 base and J shed 1 base, with 14 bases lying between them. The CDR3 is made up of 16 amino acids. The CDR3 sequence: CASSLLGGSQNTEAFF. The DNA for the CDR3 is TGCGCCAGCAGCTTGTTAGGTGGGTCCCAGAACACTGAAGCTTTCTTT.

Many counts were recorded for this clonotype. CDR3 DNA sequence: TGCGCCAGCAGCTTGGCCCGGACAGGGAACGGCTCACCCCTCCACTTT. Its translation: CASSLARTGNGSPLHF. The chain couples TRBV5-1 to TRBJ1-6; 8 bases are shared with TRBD1. The CDR3 has 16 residues. The germline V gene encodes CDR1 SGHRS and CDR2 YFSETQ. V was pared by 0 bases and J by 10 bases, with 9 bases of the junction left unmatched.

The V gene is TRBV12-3 or TRBV12-4, the J gene TRBJ1-3; maybe TRBD1 (6 bases). V lost 2 bases and J lost 1, with 12 bases in between. The CDR3 runs 16 residues. CDR3 sequence (DNA): TGTGCCAGCAGTTTAAAGGGGGGGGCGTCTGGAAACACCATATATTTT. This gives the protein CASSLKGGASGNTIYF.

This clonotype came up many times. The chain links TRBV5-1 to TRBJ2-3; no reliable D call. V was shortened by 1 base and J by 7 bases, with 16 bases between the two germline ends. The CDR3 runs to 15 residues. Germline V gene data show CDR1 as SGHRS and CDR2 as YFSETQ. Here the CDR3 DNA reads TGCGCCAGCAGCTTGTGGCACACGAAAGTGTATACGCAGTATTTT. Protein sequence: CASSLWHTKVYTQYF.

This clonotype was picked up many times. CDR3 nucleotide sequence: TGTGCCAGCAGCTTAAGCGGGGCCAAAGAATATGGCTACACCTTC. It encodes CASSLSGAKEYGYTF. The chain combines TRBV7-9 with TRBJ1-2, with D possibly being TRBD1 (5 bases). The ends were cut back, 2 bases at V and 5 bases at J, with 15 bases in the middle. The CDR3 extends over 15 amino acids. Germline values: CDR1 SEHNR, CDR2 FQNEAQ (reference sequence).

This clonotype occurred a few times. For the CDR3, the DNA is TGTGCCACCAGCAGTTTTGGAGCCGGGACGGTCGGTACCTACGAGCAGTACTTC. This gives the protein CATSSFGAGTVGTYEQYF. The chain links TRBV15 to TRBJ2-7; perhaps D is TRBD1 or TRBD2 (5 bases each). Deletions cut 3 bases from V and 2 bases from J, with 23 bases between. This CDR3 has 18 amino acids. Germline lookup yields CDR1 LNHNV and CDR2 YYDKDF (reference sequence).